This T cell receptor beta chain was identified in a study of CD8+ T cells in alopecia areata. RNA, once extracted, was reverse transcribed into cDNA for use as the sequencing template. Data came from immunoSEQ multiplex PCR; TCRdb stores just in-frame clones and leaves some out. This sample has 140,000 to 150,000 clones, with around 60% found just once. Sequencing was performed on CD4+ T cells sorted from blood, taken at week 0. The receptor comes from a human donor with alopecia areata.

CDR3 in DNA: TGTGCCAGTAATGATCCGGTGGGGACAGGGGGTAATCAGCCCCAGCATTTT. It translates to CASNDPVGTGGNQPQHF. The chain combines TRBV19 with TRBJ1-5, with 11 bases that match TRBD1. V shed 7 bases and J 4 bases; nucleotides not matched to a gene: 12. The CDR3 runs to 17 residues. In germline, CDR1 is LNHDA, CDR2 SQIVND (reference sequence). The complete variable domain, with remaining parts taken from reference TRBV19 and TRBJ1-5, reads DGGITQSPKYLFRKEGQNVTLSCEQNLNHDAMYWYRQDPGQGLRLIYYSQIVNDFQKGDIAEGYSVSREKKESFPLTVTSAQKNPTAFYLCASNDPVGTGGNQPQHFGDGTRLSIL.